The rows below give T cell receptor beta chains drawn from one sample of a study of T cell changes during pregnancy in multiple sclerosis. The method was immunoSEQ multiplex PCR; TCRdb's version includes in-frame clones alone and lacks a portion of them. The sample lists around 130,000 clones; about 93% were seen once. The specimen comprised peripheral blood, sampled before pregnancy. The source of these receptors is a female donor with multiple sclerosis, enrolled in a pregnancy study. CDR3s include the opening cysteine and the closing phenylalanine or tryptophan. The D gene is left open where the match is weak. Some rows have no size entry. The others give once, few or many, or a class for an expanded clone.

d_call	clone_size	v_call	j_call	cdr3_aa	cdr3_nt
TRBD1	-	TRBV10-3	TRBJ1-1	CAISSGQGDTEAFF	TGTGCCATCAGCTCCGGACAGGGTGACACTGAAGCTTTCTTT
TRBD1	-	TRBV18	TRBJ2-2	CASSPKTGLSGELFF	TGTGCCAGCTCACCGAAGACAGGGTTGTCCGGGGAGCTGTTTTTT
TRBD1	-	TRBV14	TRBJ1-6	CASSQIQGARNSPLHF	TGTGCCAGCAGCCAAATCCAGGGGGCGAGAAATTCACCCCTCCACTTT
TRBD1	-	TRBV2	TRBJ1-5	CASSEDRGLQPQHF	TGTGCCAGCAGTGAAGACAGGGGGCTTCAGCCCCAGCATTTT
-	-	TRBV28	TRBJ1-1	CASRPRGEAFF	TGTGCCAGCAGACCTCGGGGAGAAGCTTTCTTT
TRBD2	-	TRBV5-1	TRBJ2-5	CASMETSGQETQYF	TGCGCCAGCATGGAGACTAGCGGCCAAGAGACCCAGTACTTC
TRBD1	once	TRBV11-2	TRBJ1-1	CASRGTGKNTEAFF	TGTGCCAGCAGGGGGACAGGGAAGAACACTGAAGCTTTCTTT
TRBD1	-	TRBV27	TRBJ2-2	CASRGQGAPKTGELFF	TGTGCCAGCAGGGGACAGGGGGCCCCAAAGACCGGGGAGCTGTTTTTT
-	-	TRBV6-5	TRBJ1-4	CASSYGSGGGNEKLFF	TGTGCCAGCAGTTACGGGAGTGGGGGCGGGAATGAAAAACTGTTTTTT
TRBD2	-	TRBV9	TRBJ2-7	CASSVASGSGGEQYF	TGTGCCAGCAGCGTAGCTAGCGGGAGTGGTGGAGAGCAGTACTTC
TRBD1	-	TRBV5-1	TRBJ2-7	CASSFGPGQGTYEQYF	TGCGCCAGCAGCTTTGGACCGGGACAGGGGACCTACGAGCAGTACTTC
TRBD2	-	TRBV9	TRBJ2-7	CASSLSGGGIYEQYF	TGTGCCAGCAGCCTCAGTGGGGGGGGTATCTACGAGCAGTACTTC
TRBD2	-	TRBV5-1	TRBJ2-5	CASSLAGGRAGETQYF	TGCGCCAGCAGCTTGGCAGGTGGGAGGGCCGGAGAGACCCAGTACTTC
TRBD2	-	TRBV2	TRBJ2-5	CASRGGAQYF	TGTGCCAGCCGGGGGGGGGCCCAGTACTTC
TRBD1	-	TRBV27	TRBJ1-6	CASSLRGGTVFLLSPLHF	TGTGCCAGCAGTTTACGGGGGGGGACAGTCTTCTTACTGTCACCCCTCCACTTT
TRBD2	-	TRBV6-1	TRBJ2-3	CASSTLAGGADTQYF	TGTGCCAGCAGTACACTAGCGGGGGGGGCAGATACGCAGTATTTT
-	-	TRBV19	TRBJ2-1	CASRTLMGGPEFF	TGTGCCAGTAGGACCCTGATGGGGGGTCCGGAGTTCTTC
TRBD1	-	TRBV6-6	TRBJ1-5	CASSHLTGRGNQPQHF	TGTGCCAGCAGCCACCTGACAGGGAGAGGCAATCAGCCCCAGCATTTT
TRBD2	-	TRBV5-1	TRBJ2-7	CASSLREGGSGRIRAYEQYF	TGCGCCAGCAGCTTGAGGGAGGGAGGTAGCGGGAGGATACGCGCCTACGAGCAGTACTTC
TRBD1	-	TRBV7-2	TRBJ2-1	CASSPRGPPYNEQFF	TGTGCCAGCAGCCCTAGGGGGCCCCCCTACAATGAGCAGTTCTTC
-	-	TRBV7-9	TRBJ2-5	CASSLAALEETQYF	TGTGCCAGCAGCTTAGCAGCCTTGGAGGAGACCCAGTACTTC
-	few	TRBV19	TRBJ1-1	CASSFPGGDTEAFF	TGTGCCAGTAGTTTCCCGGGCGGGGACACTGAAGCTTTCTTT
TRBD1	-	TRBV7-2	TRBJ1-1	CASSITDRAWGAFF	TGTGCCAGCAGCATCACAGACAGGGCCTGGGGAGCTTTCTTT
TRBD1	-	TRBV19	TRBJ1-4	CASRYPQGAGSEKLFF	TGTGCCAGCCGATATCCACAGGGGGCTGGGTCTGAAAAACTGTTTTTT
TRBD1	-	TRBV27	TRBJ2-7	CASSLGTAPHEQYF	TGTGCCAGCAGTTTGGGGACAGCTCCCCACGAGCAGTACTTC
-	-	TRBV2	TRBJ1-2	CAAPRGSNYGYTF	TGTGCCGCTCCGAGGGGGTCTAACTATGGCTACACCTTC
-	-	TRBV7-2	TRBJ1-2	CASRFVGNYGYTF	TGTGCCAGCAGGTTTGTCGGTAACTATGGCTACACCTTC
TRBD2	-	TRBV6-1	TRBJ2-1	CATRTSGSYNEQFF	TGTGCCACCCGTACTAGCGGGTCCTACAATGAGCAGTTCTTC
-	-	TRBV7-2	TRBJ2-5	CASGGTLQETQYF	TGTGCCAGCGGGGGGACCCTCCAAGAGACCCAGTACTTC
TRBD1	-	TRBV19	TRBJ2-2	CASSISGQGNTGELFF	TGTGCCAGTAGTATTTCGGGACAGGGGAACACCGGGGAGCTGTTTTTT
TRBD1	-	TRBV6-6	TRBJ1-5	CASSLKTGALWQPQHF	TGTGCCAGCAGTCTCAAAACAGGGGCCCTGTGGCAGCCCCAGCATTTT
TRBD2	-	TRBV29-1	TRBJ2-1	CSVAPRGGVREQFF	TGCAGCGTTGCTCCTCGGGGGGGTGTACGCGAGCAGTTCTTC
TRBD2	once	TRBV4-1	TRBJ2-3	CASSQPLRGGTGYTQYF	TGCGCCAGCAGCCAACCGTTGCGGGGGGGCACGGGATATACGCAGTATTTT
TRBD2	-	TRBV10-1	TRBJ2-7	CASSESGGRNHEQYF	TGCGCCAGCAGTGAGTCGGGAGGGAGAAACCACGAGCAGTACTTC
-	-	TRBV5-1	TRBJ1-1	CASRGGAGEGGTEAFF	TGCGCCAGCAGAGGGGGGGCAGGGGAGGGTGGCACTGAAGCTTTCTTT
-	once	TRBV28	TRBJ1-1	CASSRYSQGTF	TGTGCCAGCAGTCGTTATTCCCAGGGAACATTT
TRBD1	-	TRBV5-1	TRBJ1-1	CASSFDRDGTEAFF	TGCGCCAGCAGTTTTGACAGGGACGGGACTGAAGCTTTCTTT
TRBD2	-	TRBV19	TRBJ2-1	CASSPGGLGTLRDEQFF	TGTGCCAGTAGCCCGGGGGGTTTGGGGACCCTTCGCGATGAGCAGTTCTTC
TRBD1	-	TRBV6-1	TRBJ1-6	CASSGTTGAGNSPLHF	TGTGCCAGCAGTGGAACTACAGGGGCCGGGAATTCACCCCTCCACTTT
TRBD2	-	TRBV5-1	TRBJ2-1	CASSLNGGGNNEQFF	TGCGCCAGCAGCTTGAACGGGGGGGGGAACAATGAGCAGTTCTTC
TRBD1	-	TRBV28	TRBJ1-1	CASSRQGARTEAFF	TGTGCCAGCAGTAGACAGGGGGCGAGGACTGAAGCTTTCTTT
-	-	TRBV7-3	TRBJ1-2	CASSLTFRGAIGYTF	TGTGCCAGCAGCTTAACGTTCCGGGGGGCTATTGGCTACACCTTC